This TCR beta chain emerged from a study of spatial heterogeneity in lung cancer. Study as a whole: Detection of beta-chain sequences consistently exceeded that of alpha-chain sequences. A unique TCR and UMI combination showed up more than ten times in raw reads, on average. Study-wide results and limits: Mutation counts in tumors were tracked by counts of expanded intratumoral alpha and beta TCRs.

One entry per CDR3 protein, called by TCRdb with MiXCR from the 5' RACE reads. In the table there are about 5,700 distinct CDR3 sequences, around 15% of which are singletons. The time point is: sample taken at primary tumor resection. By share, this clonotype counts as medium-sized (0.01 to 0.1%). Its target is unknown. The origin of this receptor is a female donor with early-stage non-small cell lung cancer. The sequenced sample was lung tumor tissue, obtained at surgery.

The CDR3 protein is CASSISHQGTSSAQYF. The CDR3 nucleotides read TGTGCCAGTAGTATCTCTCATCAGGGGACTTCGAGTGCGCAGTATTTT. The chain links TRBV19 to TRBJ2-3, with D perhaps being TRBD1 or TRBD2 (6 bases each). This CDR3 is 16 amino acids long. CDR1 is LNHDA and CDR2 is SQIVND in the germline V gene (reference sequence). V lost 3 bases and J 10 bases, leaving 23 bases between the germline ends.